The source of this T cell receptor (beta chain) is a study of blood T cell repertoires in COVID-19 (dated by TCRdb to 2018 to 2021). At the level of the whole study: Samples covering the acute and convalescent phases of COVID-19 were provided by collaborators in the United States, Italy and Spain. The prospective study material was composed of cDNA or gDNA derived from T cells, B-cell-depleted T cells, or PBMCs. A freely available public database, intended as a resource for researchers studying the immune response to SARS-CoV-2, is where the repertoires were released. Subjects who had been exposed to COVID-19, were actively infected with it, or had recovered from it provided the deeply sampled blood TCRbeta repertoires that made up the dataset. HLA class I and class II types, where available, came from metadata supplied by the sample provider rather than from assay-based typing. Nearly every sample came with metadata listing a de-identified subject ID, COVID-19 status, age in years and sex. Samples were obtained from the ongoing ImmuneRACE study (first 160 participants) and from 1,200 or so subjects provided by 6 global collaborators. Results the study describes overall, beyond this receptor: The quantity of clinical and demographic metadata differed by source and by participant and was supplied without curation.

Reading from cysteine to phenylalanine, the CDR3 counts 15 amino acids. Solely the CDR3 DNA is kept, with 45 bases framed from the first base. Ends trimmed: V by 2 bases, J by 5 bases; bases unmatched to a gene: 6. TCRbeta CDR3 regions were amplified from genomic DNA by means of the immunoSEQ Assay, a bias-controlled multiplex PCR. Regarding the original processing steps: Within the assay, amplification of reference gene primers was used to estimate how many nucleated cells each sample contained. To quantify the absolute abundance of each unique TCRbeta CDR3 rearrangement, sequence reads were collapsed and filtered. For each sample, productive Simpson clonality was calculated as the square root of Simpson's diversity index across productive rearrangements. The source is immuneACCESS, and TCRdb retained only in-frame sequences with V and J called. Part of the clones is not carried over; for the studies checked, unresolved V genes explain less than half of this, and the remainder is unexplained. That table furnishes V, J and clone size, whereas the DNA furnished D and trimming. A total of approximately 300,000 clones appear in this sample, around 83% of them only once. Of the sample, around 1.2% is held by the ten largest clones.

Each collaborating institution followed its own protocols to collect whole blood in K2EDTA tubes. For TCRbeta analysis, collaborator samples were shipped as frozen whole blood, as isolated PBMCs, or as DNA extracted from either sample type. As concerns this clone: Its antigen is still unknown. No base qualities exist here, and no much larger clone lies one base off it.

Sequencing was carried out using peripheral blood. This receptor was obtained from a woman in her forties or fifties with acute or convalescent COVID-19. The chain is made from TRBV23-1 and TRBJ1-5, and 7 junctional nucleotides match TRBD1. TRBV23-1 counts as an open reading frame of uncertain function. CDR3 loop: CASSQRGQSYQPQHF. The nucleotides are TGCGCCAGCAGTCAAAGGGGACAGTCTTATCAGCCCCAGCATTTT.